What follows describes a single T cell receptor (beta chain). Its specificity is not known. The source of the sample is a study of cytomegalovirus exposure and HLA in healthy donors. Study results and limitations: Reportedly, fewer N-insertions than the approximately 650-donor mean appeared in an Asian-associated ancestry cluster in a later analysis. Sequencing depth across donors, presence/absence analyses assumed, was roughly uniform. Most TCR sequences were rare, but some public TCRs occurred in many donors. Most of the CMV-associated TCR beta chains (in a later analysis) appeared to be HLA-restricted.

The germline CDR1 and CDR2 sequences are LGHNT and FRNRAP. The CDR3 is made up of 15 amino acids. Trimming removed 2 bases at V and 4 bases at J, with 11 bases between. The PCR used 60 Vbeta and 13 Jbeta primers. The assay was immunoSEQ multiplex PCR, and TCRdb's table has in-frame clones only and misses some. The listing records 150,000 to 200,000 clones. This clonotype was obtained from a woman under 30 in good health and CMV-seropositive. Material for sequencing was PBMCs. V and J are TRBV12-5 and TRBJ2-2; no clear D. The CDR3 sequence: CASGLFLSGTGELFF. The CDR3, as DNA: TGTGCTAGTGGTTTGTTCCTGTCGGGCACCGGGGAGCTGTTTTTT. The full variable domain, with the rest looked up from reference TRBV12-5 and TRBJ2-2, is DARVTQTPRHKVTEMGQEVTMRCQPILGHNTVFWYRQTMMQGLELLAYFRNRAPLDDSGMPKDRFSAEMPDATLATLKIQPSEPRDSAVYFCASGLFLSGTGELFFGEGSRLTVL.